The 16 T cell receptor beta chains given below trace back to one sample, sequenced in a study of vaccination effects on CD4 cells after COVID-19. These receptors have no identified antigens. Once cultured for 10 to 11 days, the cells underwent separation to obtain CD4+ T cells. Of the BNT162b2 and mRNA-1273 vaccines, participants received two doses of one or the other. Assay: immunoSEQ multiplex PCR; the TCRdb copy retains only in-frame clones and omits some. Here the sample spans about 73,000 clones, roughly four fifths being singletons. Sequencing was performed on CD4+ T cells from PBMCs cultured without peptide, taken after COVID-19 vaccination. The receptor source for this set is a human donor who received a COVID-19 vaccine.

In this sample, this clone turned up a few times. The chain's CDR3 is CASSLLSLGNSPLHF. In DNA form, the CDR3 reads TGTGCCAGCAGCTTACTCAGTTTGGGGAATTCACCCCTCCACTTT. The chain couples TRBV7-3 to TRBJ1-6, with D hard to call. This CDR3 has 15 amino acids. Germline CDR1 is SGHTA and CDR2 is FQGTGA. Trimming left V 2 bases short and J 7 bases short, with 12 bases between.

V gene TRBV3-1 (or the pseudogene TRBV3-2) combines with J gene TRBJ1-3, with TRBD1 identical over 7 bases. CDR3 length: 16 amino acids. Germline trimming cut 4 bases from V and 0 bases from J; bases unmatched to any gene: 6. Looked up from germline, CDR1 is LGHDT and CDR2 is YNNKEL (reference sequence). CDR3 sequence: CASSPGTANSGNTIYF. CDR3 nucleotide sequence: TGTGCCAGCAGCCCCGGGACAGCGAACTCTGGAAACACCATATATTTT.

The rearrangement uses TRBV18 and TRBJ1-2; a possible D gene is TRBD1 (5 bases). This CDR3 is built from 12 residues. V dropped 4 bases and J dropped 2 bases, with 5 bases sitting between them. Per the germline V gene, CDR1 is KGHSH and CDR2 is LQKENI. CDR3 loop: CASSQGNYGYTF. The CDR3 DNA follows: TGTGCCAGCTCACAGGGGAACTATGGCTACACCTTC.

The V call is TRBV7-3, the J call TRBJ2-2; D gene unclear. Germline V CDR1 and CDR2: SGHTA, FQGTGA. Deletions cut 2 bases from V and 0 bases from J, with 7 bases between. The CDR3 totals 15 residues. CDR3 region: CASSLFPTNTGELFF. In DNA form, the CDR3 reads TGTGCCAGCAGCTTATTTCCCACGAACACCGGGGAGCTGTTTTTT.

This sequence joins TRBV7-2 and TRBJ2-2; D may correspond to TRBD1 or TRBD2 (7 bases each). Germline values: CDR1 SGHTA, CDR2 FQGNSA. The CDR3 consists of 17 residues. Trimming pared 5 bases from V and 2 bases from J, leaving 18 bases between. CDR3 loop: CASSRGGGGVNTGELFF. The CDR3 DNA follows: TGTGCCAGCAGCCGTGGGGGAGGGGGCGTTAACACCGGGGAGCTGTTTTTT. Using reference TRBV7-2 and TRBJ2-2 for the parts outside the CDR3, the full variable domain is GAGVSQSPSNKVTEKGKDVELRCDPISGHTALYWYRQSLGQGLEFLIYFQGNSAPDKSGLPSDRFSAERTGGSVSTLTIQRTQQEDSAVYLCASSRGGGGVNTGELFFGEGSRLTVL.

This sequence joins TRBV5-1 and TRBJ1-2, with a weak D call TRBD1 (5 bases). Germline values: CDR1 SGHRS, CDR2 YFSETQ. The CDR3 extends over 12 amino acids. With 4 bases removed from V and 4 bases from J, the gap between germline ends came to 8 bases. The CDR3 loop reads CASSGTGYGYTF. CDR3 sequence (DNA): TGCGCCAGCAGCGGGACTGGCTATGGCTACACCTTC.

This rearrangement joins TRBV24-1 to TRBJ1-4, with 8 bases fitting TRBD1. This CDR3 comprises 16 residues. V gave up 4 bases and J gave up 7 bases; unmatched junction bases: 10. The germline CDR1 and CDR2 sequences are KGHDR and SFDVKD. DNA of the CDR3: TGTGCCACCAGTGAGGGTGGACAGGGTGAGGGTGAAAAACTGTTTTTT. It is translated as CATSEGGQGEGEKLFF.

The chain couples TRBV5-1 to TRBJ2-7; tentative D call: TRBD1 (6 bases). This CDR3 is 15 amino acids long. V was pared by 0 bases and J by 3 bases, with 13 bases between. Germline-derived CDR1 and CDR2 are SGHRS and YFSETQ. The CDR3, as DNA: TGCGCCAGCAGCTTGGATGCCGGACAGCTCTACGAGCAGTACGTC. Its translation: CASSLDAGQLYEQYV.

The V call is TRBV7-2, the J call TRBJ1-2; a weak D match, TRBD1 (6 bases). The CDR3 spans 13 residues. Germline loops: CDR1 SGHTA, CDR2 FQGNSA. Trimming stripped 1 base from V and 6 bases from J, with 9 bases between. This chain's CDR3 is CASSLVAGDGYTF. The CDR3, as DNA: TGTGCCAGCAGCTTAGTTGCAGGGGATGGCTACACCTTC. Complete variable domain (other parts from reference TRBV7-2 and TRBJ1-2): GAGVSQSPSNKVTEKGKDVELRCDPISGHTALYWYRQSLGQGLEFLIYFQGNSAPDKSGLPSDRFSAERTGGSVSTLTIQRTQQEDSAVYLCASSLVAGDGYTFGSGTRLTVV.

The chain links TRBV27 to TRBJ2-3; 8 positions match TRBD1. V lost 7 bases to trimming and J lost 4 bases; unmatched junction nucleotides: 19. The germline gives CDR1 MNHEY, CDR2 SMNVEV (reference sequence). This CDR3 contains 18 residues. This CDR3 is CASKSRTGINPSPDTQYF. Here the CDR3 DNA reads TGTGCCAGCAAATCTCGGACAGGGATCAATCCATCCCCAGATACGCAGTATTTT.

CDR3 bases: TGTGCCAGCAGTGGGACAGCCGGCAATGAGCAGTTCTTC. It is translated as CASSGTAGNEQFF. The chain carries TRBV2 and TRBJ2-1; a weak D match, TRBD1 (6 bases). Germline-derived CDR1 and CDR2 are SNHLY and FYNNEI. V was pared by 4 bases and J by 6 bases, with 10 bases between. The CDR3 contains 13 residues.

This chain connects TRBV24-1 to TRBJ1-2; D unresolved. The CDR3 extends over 14 amino acids. Germline CDR1 and CDR2: KGHDR and SFDVKD. V gave up 3 bases and J gave up 9 bases, with 16 bases separating them. The CDR3 region is CATSDPGPLPRYTF. Written as DNA, the CDR3 is TGTGCCACCAGTGATCCCGGGCCCCTTCCCCGCTACACCTTC.

This rearrangement joins TRBV18 to TRBJ1-1; maybe TRBD1 (6 bases). Per germline, CDR1 KGHSH and CDR2 LQKENI. This CDR3 has 12 amino acids. V lost 6 bases and J lost 6, with 11 bases in between. CDR3 region: CASSRGPSEAFF. The CDR3 bases are TGTGCCAGCTCGCGGGGGCCATCTGAAGCTTTCTTT. Supplemented by reference TRBV18 and TRBJ1-1, the full variable domain reads NAGVMQNPRHLVRRRGQEARLRCSPMKGHSHVYWYRQLPEEGLKFMVYLQKENIIDESGMPKERFSAEFPKEGPSILRIQQVVRGDSAAYFCASSRGPSEAFFGQGTRLTVV.

This clone was recorded a few times. This chain connects TRBV21-1 to TRBJ1-1; the DNA was not used to check the table's D call, TRBD1. TRBV21-1 is deemed a pseudogene. CDR3 length: 19 residues. CDR3 amino acids: CASNNLRQGSHLLNTEAFF. As DNA, the CDR3 is TGTGCCAGCAACAACCTTAGACAGGGGTCACACCTATTGAACACTGAAGCTTTCTTT.

The rearrangement links TRBV9 to TRBJ2-5; 7 positions match TRBD2. Trimming cost V 3 bases and J 4 bases; bases outside gene matches: 15. The germline gives CDR1 SGDLS, CDR2 YYNGEE. CDR3 length: 17 residues. The CDR3 DNA sequence: TGTGCCAGCAGCGAGGCCCCTCTGAGCGGGGTTAGAGAGACCCAGTACTTC. Its translation: CASSEAPLSGVRETQYF.

The V gene is TRBV19, the J gene TRBJ2-1; 8 bases are a match to TRBD1. J was trimmed by 6 bases and V by 5 bases; bases with no gene match: 9. The germline gives CDR1 LNHDA, CDR2 SQIVND (reference sequence). The CDR3 spans 15 residues. The CDR3 loop reads CASSPRQGSVNEQFF. CDR3 nucleotides: TGTGCCAGTAGTCCCCGACAGGGGTCGGTCAATGAGCAGTTCTTC.